This passage covers 27 T cell receptor beta chains from one sample sequenced in a study of T cell responses to AZD1222 COVID-19 vaccine. Generated by immunoSEQ multiplex PCR, the TCRdb table keeps only in-frame clones and is missing some. The top ten clones hold roughly 3.5% of a sample with roughly 140,000 clones, approximately 88% of them seen once. The sequences come from peripheral blood, collected on day 0 of MenACWY control vaccination. Receptors were obtained from an adult in good health.

The chain links TRBV10-1 to TRBJ1-2; 9 bases are a match to TRBD1. Looked up from germline, CDR1 is WNHNN and CDR2 is SYGVQD (reference sequence). Trimming took 0 bases from V and 2 from J; bases not matched to a gene: 13. This CDR3 has 19 amino acids. The CDR3 reads CASSESPTQRQGVNYGYTF. As DNA, the CDR3 is TGCGCCAGCAGTGAGTCCCCAACACAGAGACAGGGGGTAAACTATGGCTACACCTTC.

The genes are TRBV9 and TRBJ1-6; a weak D match, TRBD1 (5 bases). V was cut by 4 bases and J by 8 bases, with 10 bases left in between. The CDR3 covers 13 residues. Germline CDR1 is SGDLS and CDR2 is YYNGEE. The CDR3 reads CASSTLGDSPLHF. CDR3 nucleotide sequence: TGTGCCAGCAGCACACTAGGGGATTCACCCCTCCACTTT.

J is TRBJ1-5 and V is TRBV15; D gene unclear. Trimming left V 3 bases short and J 5 bases short, with 8 bases between. The CDR3 is made up of 13 amino acids. Germline lookup yields CDR1 LNHNV and CDR2 YYDKDF (reference sequence). CDR3 residues: CATSSQAYQPQHF. The CDR3 DNA follows: TGTGCCACCAGCAGCCAGGCGTATCAGCCCCAGCATTTT.

Comments on this clone: At the DNA level, this CDR3 is encoded by other sequences in the same sample as well. The CDR3 DNA follows: TGCGCCAGCAGTCAACTCGGAGATCAGCCCCAGCATTTT. Translating it yields CASSQLGDQPQHF. The chain uses TRBV4-1 and TRBJ1-5; D not certain. V lost 6 bases to trimming and J lost 5 bases, with 11 bases between them. There are 13 residues in the CDR3. The germline V gene encodes CDR1 MGHRA and CDR2 YSYEKL.

The chain is built from TRBV6-2 or TRBV6-3 and TRBJ1-1, with D tentatively TRBD1 (6 bases). This CDR3 region has 14 residues. Germline CDR1 is MNHEY and CDR2 is SVGEGT. V lost 2 bases, J lost 2 bases, and 9 bases lay in between. The CDR3 loop is CASSYKGGNTEAFF. DNA of the CDR3: TGTGCCAGCAGTTACAAAGGGGGAAACACTGAAGCTTTCTTT.

The gene calls are TRBV7-9 and TRBJ2-5, with 7 positions matching TRBD2. The V gene end was trimmed by 1 base and the J gene end by 2 bases; junction bases not matched to a gene: 4. The CDR3 consists of 15 residues. Germline V CDR1 and CDR2: SEHNR, FQNEAQ (reference sequence). The CDR3 region is CASSLVSGVQETQYF. In nucleotides, the CDR3 is TGTGCCAGCAGCTTAGTAAGCGGGGTGCAAGAGACCCAGTACTTC.

This chain links TRBV7-3 with TRBJ1-1, with D uncertain. Trimming removed 6 bases at V and 1 base at J, with 9 bases between. The germline gives CDR1 SGHTA, CDR2 FQGTGA. The CDR3 runs to 13 residues. The DNA of the CDR3 is TGTGCCAGCAGTAGGGATGCGAACACTGAAGCTTTCTTT. Protein product: CASSRDANTEAFF.

This rearrangement joins TRBV19 to TRBJ2-4, with D unclear. The germline gives CDR1 LNHDA, CDR2 SQIVND (reference sequence). Trimming shortened V by 4 bases and J by 4 bases, and 14 bases separated the two germline ends. The CDR3 totals 15 residues. The chain's CDR3 is CASSTRTGAKNIQYF. CDR3 coding DNA: TGTGCCAGTAGTACGCGGACGGGTGCTAAAAACATTCAGTACTTC.

The chain combines TRBV18 with TRBJ1-4; no clear D. Trimming shortened V by 3 bases and J by 5 bases, and 4 bases separated the two germline ends. This CDR3 has 12 amino acids. Germline CDR1 and CDR2: KGHSH and LQKENI. The DNA for the CDR3 is TGTGCCAGCTCACCGCCGAATGAAAAACTGTTTTTT. As protein: CASSPPNEKLFF.

The gene calls are TRBV12-3 or TRBV12-4 and TRBJ1-1, with D hard to call. Trimming cost V 4 bases and J 7 bases, with 10 bases left between them. There are 12 residues in the CDR3. This CDR3 reads CASSSGGSEAFF. CDR3 nucleotide sequence: TGTGCCAGCAGTTCGGGAGGGAGTGAAGCTTTCTTT.

The gene calls are TRBV12-3 or TRBV12-4 and TRBJ1-2; 7 nucleotides agree with TRBD1. Losses at the gene ends were 6 bases for V and 7 bases for J; bases not matched to a gene: 8. The CDR3 runs to 13 residues. DNA for the CDR3: TGTGCCAGCAGACAGACAGGGATCGCTGGCTACACCTTC. Translating gives CASRQTGIAGYTF.

The chain uses TRBV4-3 and TRBJ2-7; no definite D call. The germline CDR1 and CDR2 sequences are LGHNA and YSLEER. The V and J ends lost 1 base and 5 bases respectively, with 15 bases between them. The length of the CDR3 is 15 residues. The CDR3 loop reads CASSQGLGPENEQYF. In DNA form, the CDR3 reads TGCGCCAGCAGCCAAGGACTTGGGCCCGAGAACGAGCAGTACTTC.

The chain joins TRBV2 to TRBJ1-2; weak D call: TRBD1 (6 bases). CDR1 is SNHLY, CDR2 FYNNEI, per germline. V was trimmed by 7 bases and J by 0 bases, leaving 12 bases between them. The length of the CDR3 is 14 residues. CDR3 residues: CASTRQDPNYGYTF. CDR3 bases: TGTGCCAGCACCCGACAGGACCCTAACTATGGCTACACCTTC.

The gene calls are TRBV5-1 and TRBJ2-5; D is ambiguous. Trimming left V 0 bases short and J 5 bases short, with 17 bases between. The CDR3 is made up of 16 amino acids. Germline values: CDR1 SGHRS, CDR2 YFSETQ. CDR3 loop: CASSLGPRVGQETQYF. CDR3 sequence (DNA): TGCGCCAGCAGCTTGGGGCCTCGGGTAGGTCAGGAGACCCAGTACTTC.

The chain carries TRBV7-9 and TRBJ2-7; maybe TRBD1 (6 bases). The CDR3 runs to 13 residues. V was shortened by 1 base and J by 4 bases, with 8 bases between the two germline ends. Germline CDR1 reads SEHNR; CDR2 reads FQNEAQ (reference sequence). This CDR3 is CASSLVGAYEQYF. The CDR3 DNA is TGTGCCAGCAGCTTAGTGGGGGCTTACGAGCAGTACTTC.

V usage is TRBV27 and J usage is TRBJ1-2; TRBD1 matches at 11 bases. The germline gives CDR1 MNHEY, CDR2 SMNVEV (reference sequence). Germline trimming cut 6 bases from V and 1 base from J; bases unmatched to any gene: 7. The CDR3 loop spans 16 amino acids. The CDR3 DNA reads as TGTGCCAGCAGCGGGACAGGGGGTTATTTTAACTATGGCTACACCTTC. Its protein is CASSGTGGYFNYGYTF.

This clone was recorded once. The genes are TRBV3-1 (or the pseudogene TRBV3-2) and TRBJ1-4; unclear D gene. Per germline, CDR1 LGHDT and CDR2 YNNKEL (reference sequence). This CDR3 is built from 15 residues. The ends were cut back, 1 base at V and 4 bases at J, with 10 bases in the middle. CDR3 sequence: CASSQAGAYNEKLFF. The CDR3 DNA reads as TGTGCCAGCAGCCAAGCGGGAGCCTATAATGAAAAACTGTTTTTT.

The chain uses TRBV6-5 and TRBJ1-6; D is unclear. CDR3 length: 14 residues. From germline, CDR1 is MNHEY and CDR2 SVGAGI. The V end lost 0 bases, the J end lost 10 bases, and 10 bases lay between the germline ends. The CDR3 region is CASSYSRGNSPLHF. The CDR3 nucleotides are TGTGCCAGCAGTTACTCCCGAGGAAACTCACCCCTCCACTTT.

The chain joins TRBV6-6 to TRBJ1-6; D call uncertain. The CDR3 is 17 amino acids. The V end lost 5 bases, the J end lost 0 bases, and 14 bases lay between the germline ends. Germline V gives CDR1 MNHNY, CDR2 SVGAGI (reference sequence). CDR3 in amino acids: CASSLQAASSYNSPLHF. Written as DNA, the CDR3 is TGTGCCAGCAGTCTCCAGGCAGCGAGCTCCTATAATTCACCCCTCCACTTT.

The chain uses TRBV28 and TRBJ1-4; D gene uncertain. The CDR3 covers 15 residues. The germline V and J ends were trimmed by 6 bases and 7 bases, with 18 bases remaining between them. CDR1 is MDHEN and CDR2 is SYDVKM in the germline V gene. CDR3: CASSQSQRNFEKLFF. The CDR3 nucleotides are TGTGCCAGCAGCCAATCCCAGCGAAATTTTGAAAAACTGTTTTTT. Full variable domain (rest looked up from reference TRBV28 and TRBJ1-4): DVKVTQSSRYLVKRTGEKVFLECVQDMDHENMFWYRQDPGLGLRLIYFSYDVKMKEKGDIPEGYSVSREKKERFSLILESASTNQTSMYLCASSQSQRNFEKLFFGSGTQLSVL.

The chain carries TRBV6-2 or TRBV6-3 and TRBJ1-3, with a possible D match to TRBD1 (6 bases). The CDR3 has 15 residues. Germline CDR1 and CDR2: MNHEY and SVGEGT. Trimming left V 5 bases short and J 0 bases short, with 11 bases between. In DNA, the CDR3 is TGTGCCAGCAGTCCCGACAGGCACTCTGGAAACACCATATATTTT. Protein product: CASSPDRHSGNTIYF.

This clone was seen a few times. The V and J genes are TRBV28 and TRBJ2-1, with TRBD2 as a possible D gene (6 bases). V lost 6 bases to trimming and J lost 10 bases, with 16 bases between them. The CDR3 has 13 residues. The germline V gene has CDR1 MDHEN and CDR2 SYDVKM. This chain's CDR3 is CASRRLDPREQFF. The CDR3 bases are TGTGCCAGCAGAAGACTAGACCCCAGGGAGCAGTTCTTC.

This rearrangement joins TRBV4-1 to TRBJ2-7; 9 nucleotides agree with TRBD1. With V trimmed by 4 bases and J by 5 bases, 6 bases remained unmatched. Per the germline V gene, CDR1 is MGHRA and CDR2 is YSYEKL. This CDR3 region has 14 residues. DNA of the CDR3: TGCGCCAGCAGCCTCGAGGGGACAGGGAACGAGCAGTACTTC. Protein: CASSLEGTGNEQYF.

The chain joins TRBV15 to TRBJ2-3, with TRBD2 matching 12 bases. With V trimmed by 0 bases and J by 0 bases, 10 bases remained unmatched. This CDR3 region has 20 residues. Germline loops: CDR1 LNHNV, CDR2 YYDKDF (reference sequence). CDR3 bases: TGTGCCACCAGCAGAGACCTTCTCGGACTAGCGGGGACTAGCACAGATACGCAGTATTTT. Its protein product is CATSRDLLGLAGTSTDTQYF.

This sequence joins TRBV7-3 and TRBJ1-6; D might be TRBD1 (5 bases). The CDR3 is 14 residues long. V lost 1 base to trimming and J lost 6 bases, with 7 bases between them. Germline-derived CDR1 and CDR2 are SGHTA and FQGTGA. The CDR3 DNA is TGTGCCAGCAGCTTAATCGGGGGTAATTCACCCCTCCACTTT. It translates to CASSLIGGNSPLHF. Looking up the rest from reference TRBV7-3 and TRBJ1-6 gives the full variable domain: GAGVSQTPSNKVTEKGKYVELRCDPISGHTALYWYRQSLGQGPEFLIYFQGTGAADDSGLPNDRFFAVRPEGSVSTLKIQRTERGDSAVYLCASSLIGGNSPLHFGNGTRLTVT.

The chain couples TRBV15 to TRBJ1-6, with 9 bases lining up with TRBD1. With V trimmed by 9 bases and J by 0 bases, 3 bases remained unmatched. The CDR3 totals 15 residues. Germline V gives CDR1 LNHNV, CDR2 YYDKDF (reference sequence). The CDR3 DNA is TGTGCCACTCGGACAGGGGACTCCTATAATTCACCCCTCCACTTT. Translating it yields CATRTGDSYNSPLHF.

This chain links TRBV9 with TRBJ2-1; D may correspond to TRBD1 or TRBD2 (5 bases each). This CDR3 region has 13 residues. With 4 bases removed from V and 6 bases from J, the gap between germline ends came to 11 bases. Germline CDR1 SGDLS, CDR2 YYNGEE. CDR3 sequence reads: CASSIGTTNEQFF. DNA of the CDR3: TGTGCCAGCAGCATCGGGACCACCAATGAGCAGTTCTTC.